Below, 26 T cell receptor beta chains from the same sample are listed, as sequenced in a study of cytomegalovirus exposure and HLA in healthy donors. PCR amplification relied on 60 Vbeta primers (plus 13 Jbeta primers). Produced via immunoSEQ multiplex PCR; TCRdb's table is partial and in-frame only. The sample contains over 200,000 clones, roughly 82% of which appear only once. Material for sequencing was PBMCs. Receptor source: a woman between 40 and 55 years old in good health and CMV-seropositive.

The gene calls are TRBV5-1 and TRBJ1-2; D might be TRBD1 (6 bases). The CDR3 has 15 residues. The V and J ends lost 2 bases and 5 bases respectively, with 16 bases between them. Germline V gene data show CDR1 as SGHRS and CDR2 as YFSETQ. The CDR3 spells CASSLNPGTSYGYTF. CDR3 DNA: TGCGCCAGCAGCTTAAATCCGGGGACATCGTATGGCTACACCTTC. Filled out from reference TRBV5-1 and TRBJ1-2, the complete variable domain reads KAGVTQTPRYLIKTRGQQVTLSCSPISGHRSVSWYQQTPGQGLQFLFEYFSETQRNKGNFPGRFSGRQFSNSRSEMNVSTLELGDSALYLCASSLNPGTSYGYTFGSGTRLTVV.

The J gene is TRBJ2-1, the V gene TRBV6-5; a weak D match, TRBD1 (6 bases). CDR3 length equals 15 residues. Germline CDR1 reads MNHEY; CDR2 reads SVGAGI. With 2 bases removed from V and 3 bases from J, the gap between germline ends came to 11 bases. The CDR3 nucleotides read TGTGCCAGCAGTTACGGGGGCCTTGGCTACAATGAGCAGTTCTTC. Translating gives CASSYGGLGYNEQFF.

CDR3: CASSYSESGRNEQFF. CDR3 coding DNA: TGTGCCAGCAGTTACTCGGAAAGCGGGAGAAATGAGCAGTTCTTC. The chain links TRBV6-5 to TRBJ2-1, with 8 nucleotides matching TRBD2. The ends lost 0 bases at V and 7 bases at J; junction bases unmatched: 5. The CDR3 is 15 amino acids. CDR1 is MNHEY and CDR2 is SVGAGI in the germline V gene.

V is TRBV9 and J is TRBJ1-3; TRBD1 might be the D (5 bases). Trimming stripped 5 bases from V and 3 bases from J, with 15 bases between. CDR1 and CDR2 from the germline V gene are SGDLS and YYNGEE. The CDR3 has 15 amino acids. CDR3 sequence (DNA): TGTGCCAGCAGACTCGACAGTTCTTTTGGAAACACCATATATTTT. It codes for CASRLDSSFGNTIYF.

The chain is built from TRBV27 and TRBJ2-2; 8 bases agree with TRBD1. J lost 4 bases, V lost 7 bases, and 8 bases had no gene match. The CDR3 consists of 15 residues. CDR1 and CDR2 from the germline V gene are MNHEY and SMNVEV (reference sequence). This CDR3 is CASTPDRAGTGELFF. In DNA, the CDR3 is TGTGCCAGCACCCCGGACAGGGCGGGCACCGGGGAGCTGTTTTTT.

The chain joins TRBV7-2 to TRBJ1-1, with 7 bases matching TRBD1. Germline lookup yields CDR1 SGHTA and CDR2 FQGNSA. The CDR3 spans 13 residues. V dropped 4 bases and J dropped 4; count of bases not matched to a gene: 3. The CDR3 nucleotides are TGTGCCAGCAGCTCCAGGGGGGTCACTGAAGCTTTCTTT. This gives the protein CASSSRGVTEAFF.

The CDR3 region is CASSRDSYEQYF. The DNA of the CDR3 is TGTGCCAGCAGTCGGGACAGCTACGAGCAGTACTTC. The genes are TRBV2 and TRBJ2-5; TRBD1 aligns across 7 bases. The DNA end favors TRBJ2-7, so the J call may be wrong. Germline-derived CDR1 and CDR2 are SNHLY and FYNNEI. This CDR3 has 12 residues.

The genes are TRBV5-1 and TRBJ1-4, with D unresolved. This CDR3 region has 15 residues. Germline V gene sequence: CDR1 SGHRS, CDR2 YFSETQ. V was pared by 0 bases and J by 4 bases, with 10 bases between. CDR3 nucleotide sequence: TGCGCCAGCAGCTTGGCGTGGGCCCGTAATGAAAAACTGTTTTTT. As protein: CASSLAWARNEKLFF.

The V gene is TRBV6-4, the J gene TRBJ2-3; 8 positions match TRBD2. The V gene's germline CDR1 is MRHNA and CDR2 SNTAGT. V lost 3 bases to trimming and J lost 4 bases; unmatched junction nucleotides: 9. This CDR3 region has 16 residues. This CDR3 reads CASSDVARGGADTQYF. CDR3 in DNA: TGTGCCAGCAGTGATGTGGCCCGGGGGGGTGCAGATACGCAGTATTTT.

The chain combines TRBV6-5 with TRBJ1-5, with TRBD1 as a possible D gene (5 bases). CDR1 and CDR2 (germline): MNHEY, SVGAGI. The V end was cut by 6 bases, the J end by 6 bases, with 18 bases between. The CDR3 is made up of 15 amino acids. The CDR3 loop is CASSPDSYLSQPQHF. CDR3 in DNA: TGTGCCAGCAGCCCCGACAGCTACCTCTCTCAGCCCCAGCATTTT.

The genes are TRBV5-1 and TRBJ2-3; 8 bases are shared with TRBD1. The V gene's germline CDR1 is SGHRS and CDR2 YFSETQ. V lost 4 bases and J lost 2; bases outside the gene matches: 9. The length of the CDR3 is 16 residues. CDR3 sequence reads: CASSRTGPPPTDTQYF. CDR3 sequence (DNA): TGCGCCAGCAGCAGGACAGGGCCACCCCCCACAGATACGCAGTATTTT.

This chain uses TRBV6-5 with TRBJ2-7; TRBD1 matches at 11 bases. With 0 bases clipped from V and 7 bases from J, the junction kept 2 bases outside the gene matches. The CDR3 is 14 amino acids. Germline CDR1 reads MNHEY; CDR2 reads SVGAGI. CDR3 in amino acids: CASSYSGTGGEQYF. CDR3 bases: TGTGCCAGCAGTTACTCCGGGACAGGGGGGGAGCAGTACTTC.

This chain connects TRBV7-3 to TRBJ2-4, with TRBD2 matching over 8 bases. The germline gives CDR1 SGHTA, CDR2 FQGTGA. The CDR3 spans 20 residues. The trim removed 5 bases at V and 1 base at J, leaving 19 bases unmatched. The DNA for the CDR3 is TGTGCCAGCAGCCCGAGGGGCCCTCAGGAAGCGGGAGTCGCCAAAAACATTCAGTACTTC. Amino acid sequence: CASSPRGPQEAGVAKNIQYF.

The J gene is TRBJ1-1, the V gene TRBV9; D gene ambiguous. The ends were cut back, 1 base at V and 1 base at J, with 11 bases in the middle. Germline V gene data show CDR1 as SGDLS and CDR2 as YYNGEE. This CDR3 has 15 amino acids. The CDR3 nucleotides read TGTGCCAGCAGCGTAAGCGGCACCTCGAACACTGAAGCTTTCTTT. Translating it yields CASSVSGTSNTEAFF.

The V call is TRBV9, the J call TRBJ2-1, with a tentative D call TRBD2 (5 bases). The CDR3 loop spans 13 amino acids. Germline V lookup: CDR1 SGDLS, CDR2 YYNGEE. V gave up 0 bases and J gave up 9 bases, with 10 bases separating them. CDR3 DNA sequence: TGTGCCAGCAGCGTAGTCCGGGGAACTGAGCAGTTCTTC. Protein: CASSVVRGTEQFF.

This chain links TRBV6-1 with TRBJ2-7, with TRBD1 as a possible D gene (6 bases). Trimming took off 7 bases at V and 6 bases at J, with 22 bases between the two ends. Germline V CDR1 and CDR2: MNHNS, SASEGT. This CDR3 is built from 15 residues. CDR3 amino acids: CASTAGQTVVGEQYF. The CDR3 DNA reads TGTGCCAGCACCGCTGGACAGACCGTAGTTGGCGAGCAGTACTTC.

V usage is TRBV6-5 and J usage is TRBJ1-1, with 8 bases identical to TRBD1. Per the germline V gene, CDR1 is MNHEY and CDR2 is SVGAGI. Trimming at V came to 2 bases and at J to 3 bases, leaving 5 bases not matched to a gene. The CDR3 is 15 amino acids. The CDR3 DNA sequence: TGTGCCAGCAGTTACGGGTTGGACAGGGACACTGAAGCTTTCTTT. This gives the protein CASSYGLDRDTEAFF.

V and J are TRBV4-3 and TRBJ2-3; 7 positions match TRBD1. This CDR3 spans 14 amino acids. Germline lookup yields CDR1 LGHNA and CDR2 YSLEER. V lost 4 bases and J lost 2; bases outside the gene matches: 3. This chain's CDR3 is CASSPGTDTDTQYF. The CDR3 DNA reads TGCGCCAGCAGCCCGGGGACAGACACAGATACGCAGTATTTT.

V gene TRBV10-3 combines with J gene TRBJ2-7, with 7 positions matching TRBD1. With V trimmed by 1 base and J by 3 bases, 6 bases remained unmatched. This CDR3 spans 15 amino acids. Germline V CDR1 and CDR2: ENHRY, SYGVKD. Here the CDR3 reads CAISELTTGNYEQYF. The CDR3 coding sequence is TGTGCCATCAGTGAGTTGACGACAGGGAACTACGAGCAGTACTTC.

This clone was seen more than once but under ten times. The gene calls are TRBV19 and TRBJ2-2, with 10 positions matching TRBD1. The junction had 5 bases not matched to a gene; V was cut back by 8 bases and J by 5 bases. The CDR3 runs to 14 residues. The germline V gene encodes CDR1 LNHDA and CDR2 SQIVND (reference sequence). CDR3 protein: CASWDRGKTGELFF. The CDR3 region has the DNA TGTGCCAGTTGGGACAGGGGTAAGACCGGGGAGCTGTTTTTT.

V is TRBV11-1 and J is TRBJ2-3; TRBD1 matches at 11 bases. Germline loops: CDR1 SGHAT, CDR2 FQDESV (reference sequence). The length of the CDR3 is 18 residues. Trimming removed 3 bases from V and 6 bases from J; junction bases left unmatched: 14. CDR3 sequence reads: CASSFFYGQGAGGDTQYF. In DNA, the CDR3 is TGTGCCAGCAGCTTCTTCTACGGACAGGGGGCAGGTGGGGATACGCAGTATTTT.

The chain links TRBV2 to TRBJ1-2; 11 positions agree with TRBD1. The length of the CDR3 is 13 residues. Losses at the gene ends were 5 bases for V and 8 bases for J; bases not matched to a gene: 4. CDR1 is SNHLY, CDR2 FYNNEI, per germline. CDR3 residues: CASSSDRGRGYTF. As DNA, the CDR3 is TGTGCCAGCAGTTCGGACAGGGGGCGCGGCTACACCTTC.

The chain recombines TRBV11-3 with TRBJ2-1, with no clear D. Germline V gene data show CDR1 as SGHNT and CDR2 as YENEEA. The CDR3 loop spans 14 amino acids. V dropped 0 bases and J dropped 0 bases, with 3 bases sitting between them. For the CDR3, the DNA is TGTGCCAGCAGCTTAGACGGCTCCTACAATGAGCAGTTCTTC. Encoded protein: CASSLDGSYNEQFF.

The V gene is TRBV19, the J gene TRBJ2-3; D is perhaps TRBD2 (6 bases). Germline loops: CDR1 LNHDA, CDR2 SQIVND (reference sequence). V lost 3 bases and J 1 base, leaving 11 bases between the germline ends. The CDR3 runs to 15 residues. The CDR3 spells CASSIRGGGTDTQYF. The CDR3 DNA is TGTGCCAGTAGTATTCGTGGCGGGGGCACAGATACGCAGTATTTT.

The chain joins TRBV9 to TRBJ1-1; D gene uncertain. V lost 3 bases, J lost 0 bases, and 6 bases lay in between. Looked up from germline, CDR1 is SGDLS and CDR2 is YYNGEE. This CDR3 contains 13 residues. The CDR3, as DNA: TGTGCCAGCAGCGGACACATGAACACTGAAGCTTTCTTT. Translated: CASSGHMNTEAFF.

The gene calls are TRBV29-1 and TRBJ2-5; D remains ambiguous. Trimming took 8 bases from V and 5 from J, leaving 12 bases between them. This CDR3 comprises 11 residues. Germline V gene sequence: CDR1 SQVTM, CDR2 ANQGSEA. This chain's CDR3 is CSLRSLETQYF. The CDR3 DNA reads as TGCAGCCTACGATCGTTGGAGACCCAGTACTTC.